One TCR beta chain is described in this entry. The sample originates from a study of shared clonotypes between healthy human individuals. Study context: The people who gave samples were a couple of women and three men aged 18 to 49.

CDR1 is SGDLS, CDR2 YYNGEE, per germline. Trimming left V 4 bases short and J 7 bases short, with 12 bases between. The CDR3 extends over 12 amino acids. Every one of the donors was a Caucasian adult that lived in Nashville, Tennessee. The authors sequenced unsorted PBMC DNA on ten immunoSEQ deep assay plates. The assay was immunoSEQ multiplex PCR, and TCRdb's table has in-frame clones only and misses some. The table includes fewer than 600,000 clones, around three quarters detected once. Sequenced sample: PBMCs. The origin of this receptor is a woman aged 40 to 55 in good health. Some clones in this sample may be carry-over from other donors' samples. The V call is TRBV9, the J call TRBJ2-7, with no clear D. The CDR3 nucleotides are TGTGCCAGCAGCCCCCCTTACGGGGAGCAGTACTTC. Translating it yields CASSPPYGEQYF.